This TCR beta chain emerged from a study of blood T cells in healthy people across ages. The study, taken as a whole, reports: Diversity estimated from one million T cells was considered an underestimate. Roughly linear age-related decline in beta diversity appeared, significant by age about 37. Observed TCR beta diversity showed a strong correlation with the percentage of naive T cells as measured by flow cytometry.

The length of the CDR3 is 13 residues. For this clonotype: Its target is not known. The junction differs from germline at one of its ends, possibly a read error.

Through a sample-barcoded 5' primer and a J-beta primer mix, a second PCR was run for roughly 6 to 11 cycles. TCRdb called the 5' RACE reads again in MiXCR, with one record for every CDR3 protein. Among 1.5 million to 2 million distinct CDR3 sequences listed, roughly 30% were seen once. The J gene is TRBJ2-1, the V gene TRBV12-3 or TRBV12-4; D unclear. The sequenced material came from blood. The source of this sequence is a woman younger than 45 in good health. This chain's CDR3 is CASSSRSSNGQFF. DNA for the CDR3: TGTGCCAGCAGTTCCAGGTCTAGTAATGGGCAGTTCTTC.